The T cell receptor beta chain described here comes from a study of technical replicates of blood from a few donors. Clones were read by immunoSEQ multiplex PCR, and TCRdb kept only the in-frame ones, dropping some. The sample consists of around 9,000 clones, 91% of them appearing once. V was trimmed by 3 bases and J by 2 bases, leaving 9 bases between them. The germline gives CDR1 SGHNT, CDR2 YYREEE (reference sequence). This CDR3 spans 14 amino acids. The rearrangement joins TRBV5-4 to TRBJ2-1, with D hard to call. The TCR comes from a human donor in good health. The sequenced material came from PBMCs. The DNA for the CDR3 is TGTGCCAGCAGCTCCTTCGACACCTACAATGAGCAGTTCTTC. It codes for CASSSFDTYNEQFF.